These T cell receptor beta chains were read from a single sample in a study of OX40 agonist ivuxolimab in advanced cancers. Profiling relied on immunoSEQ multiplex PCR, and the TCRdb table lists in-frame clones only, not all of them. The data hold tens of thousands of clones, with around 91% observed a single time. Source: CD4+ or CD8+ T cells sorted from blood, taken in a trial of the OX40 agonist ivuxolimab. These receptors were obtained from an adult with an advanced solid tumor such as melanoma, head and neck, liver or kidney cancer. The CDR3 runs from the conserved cysteine through the conserved F or W. The order of the fields is D gene, J gene, CDR3 length, clone size, V gene, CDR3 protein, CDR3 DNA. The D gene is left open where the match is weak. Size values are once, few and many counts, or a class for expanded clones, and some rows have none.

D gene: TRBD2
J gene: TRBJ2-3
CDR3 length: 20
clone size: NA
V gene: TRBV27
CDR3 protein: CASNWRAGTSGREDTDTQYF
CDR3 DNA: TGTGCCAGCAATTGGAGGGCAGGGACTAGCGGGAGGGAGGACACAGATACGCAGTATTTT

D gene: NA
J gene: TRBJ1-1
CDR3 length: 13
clone size: NA
V gene: TRBV28
CDR3 protein: CASSFRSNTEAFF
CDR3 DNA: TGTGCCAGCAGTTTTCGGTCCAACACTGAAGCTTTCTTT

D gene: NA
J gene: TRBJ2-3
CDR3 length: 15
clone size: NA
V gene: TRBV19
CDR3 protein: CASSMGWVSTDTQYF
CDR3 DNA: TGTGCCAGTAGTATGGGGTGGGTCAGCACAGATACGCAGTATTTT

D gene: NA
J gene: TRBJ1-5
CDR3 length: 14
clone size: NA
V gene: TRBV29-1
CDR3 protein: CSVESGAPDQPQHF
CDR3 DNA: TGCAGCGTTGAATCAGGGGCGCCGGATCAGCCCCAGCATTTT

D gene: TRBD1
J gene: TRBJ2-7
CDR3 length: 15
clone size: once
V gene: TRBV6-1
CDR3 protein: CASSEEQGLAYEQYF
CDR3 DNA: TGTGCCAGCAGTGAAGAACAGGGGTTAGCCTACGAGCAGTACTTC

D gene: NA
J gene: TRBJ2-2
CDR3 length: 13
clone size: NA
V gene: TRBV6-1
CDR3 protein: CASSQGTTGELFF
CDR3 DNA: TGTGCCAGCTCACAGGGTACCACCGGGGAGCTGTTTTTT

D gene: TRBD1
J gene: TRBJ2-7
CDR3 length: 14
clone size: once
V gene: TRBV5-5
CDR3 protein: CASSLQGELYEQYF
CDR3 DNA: TGTGCCAGCAGCCTACAGGGGGAGCTCTACGAGCAGTACTTC

D gene: TRBD1
J gene: TRBJ1-2
CDR3 length: 14
clone size: NA
V gene: TRBV6-5
CDR3 protein: CASSYQGAQNGYTF
CDR3 DNA: TGTGCCAGCAGTTATCAGGGGGCGCAAAATGGCTACACCTTC

D gene: NA
J gene: TRBJ1-1
CDR3 length: 15
clone size: NA
V gene: TRBV19
CDR3 protein: CASSIEGAGNTEAFF
CDR3 DNA: TGTGCCAGTAGTATAGAGGGGGCTGGAAACACTGAAGCTTTCTTT

D gene: TRBD2
J gene: TRBJ2-7
CDR3 length: 15
clone size: NA
V gene: TRBV4-3
CDR3 protein: CASSRIAGGPNEQYF
CDR3 DNA: TGCGCCAGCAGCCGAATAGCGGGAGGGCCGAACGAGCAGTACTTC

D gene: TRBD1
J gene: TRBJ2-5
CDR3 length: 13
clone size: NA
V gene: TRBV19
CDR3 protein: CASIDRDQETQYF
CDR3 DNA: TGTGCCAGTATTGACAGGGATCAAGAGACCCAGTACTTC

D gene: NA
J gene: TRBJ2-1
CDR3 length: 16
clone size: NA
V gene: TRBV9
CDR3 protein: CASSVGDTTSYNEQFF
CDR3 DNA: TGTGCCAGCAGCGTAGGTGACACCACCTCCTACAATGAGCAGTTCTTC

D gene: TRBD1
J gene: TRBJ2-1
CDR3 length: 16
clone size: NA
V gene: TRBV7-2
CDR3 protein: CASSPNQGATYNEQFF
CDR3 DNA: TGTGCCAGCAGCCCAAATCAGGGGGCCACCTACAATGAGCAGTTCTTC

D gene: NA
J gene: TRBJ1-6
CDR3 length: 13
clone size: NA
V gene: TRBV27
CDR3 protein: CASSLGASSPLHF
CDR3 DNA: TGTGCCAGCAGTCTAGGGGCTTCATCACCCCTCCACTTT

D gene: NA
J gene: TRBJ2-2
CDR3 length: 15
clone size: NA
V gene: TRBV28
CDR3 protein: CASSPISLGAGELFF
CDR3 DNA: TGTGCCAGCAGTCCAATATCACTTGGAGCCGGGGAGCTGTTTTTT

D gene: TRBD2
J gene: TRBJ2-1
CDR3 length: 16
clone size: NA
V gene: TRBV27
CDR3 protein: CASSSLAGVSYNEQFF
CDR3 DNA: TGTGCCAGCAGTTCCCTAGCGGGGGTCTCCTACAATGAGCAGTTCTTC

D gene: NA
J gene: TRBJ1-4
CDR3 length: 15
clone size: NA
V gene: TRBV27
CDR3 protein: CASSLYPDTGEKLFF
CDR3 DNA: TGTGCCAGCAGTTTATACCCGGACACTGGAGAAAAACTGTTTTTT

D gene: NA
J gene: TRBJ2-7
CDR3 length: 14
clone size: NA
V gene: TRBV4-2
CDR3 protein: CASSQAGQAYEQYF
CDR3 DNA: TGTGCCAGCAGCCAAGCGGGCCAGGCATACGAGCAGTACTTC

D gene: TRBD2
J gene: TRBJ2-1
CDR3 length: 17
clone size: NA
V gene: TRBV5-4
CDR3 protein: CASSLAMREGLYNEQFF
CDR3 DNA: TGTGCCAGCAGCTTGGCCATGAGGGAGGGACTTTACAATGAGCAGTTCTTC

D gene: NA
J gene: TRBJ1-3
CDR3 length: 15
clone size: few
V gene: TRBV4-3
CDR3 protein: CASSQDGGSGNTIYF
CDR3 DNA: TGCGCCAGCAGCCAAGATGGGGGGAGTGGAAACACCATATATTTT

D gene: TRBD2
J gene: TRBJ2-1
CDR3 length: 16
clone size: NA
V gene: TRBV11-3
CDR3 protein: CASSIRTSGSEREQFF
CDR3 DNA: TGTGCCAGCAGCATAAGGACTAGCGGGAGTGAAAGGGAGCAGTTCTTC

D gene: TRBD1
J gene: TRBJ2-2
CDR3 length: 16
clone size: NA
V gene: TRBV13
CDR3 protein: CASRTTGTVRTGELFF
CDR3 DNA: TGTGCCAGCAGGACCACCGGGACAGTTCGTACCGGGGAGCTGTTTTTT

D gene: NA
J gene: TRBJ2-7
CDR3 length: 14
clone size: NA
V gene: TRBV27
CDR3 protein: CASSGSGGHYEQYF
CDR3 DNA: TGTGCCAGCTCTGGGTCAGGCGGTCACTACGAGCAGTACTTC

D gene: NA
J gene: TRBJ1-2
CDR3 length: 17
clone size: NA
V gene: TRBV9
CDR3 protein: CASSDNLGRVGDYGYTF
CDR3 DNA: TGTGCCAGCAGCGACAATCTAGGACGGGTGGGGGACTATGGCTACACCTTC

D gene: NA
J gene: TRBJ1-1
CDR3 length: 15
clone size: NA
V gene: TRBV5-4
CDR3 protein: CASSLDPNGATEAFF
CDR3 DNA: TGTGCCAGCAGCTTGGACCCGAACGGGGCCACTGAAGCTTTCTTT

D gene: TRBD1
J gene: TRBJ1-5
CDR3 length: 13
clone size: NA
V gene: TRBV6-5
CDR3 protein: CASGPGGGQPQHF
CDR3 DNA: TGTGCCAGCGGTCCAGGGGGCGGTCAGCCCCAGCATTTT

D gene: NA
J gene: TRBJ1-6
CDR3 length: 14
clone size: NA
V gene: TRBV6-5
CDR3 protein: CASSLDSNNSPLHF
CDR3 DNA: TGTGCCAGCAGCCTGGACAGTAATAATTCACCCCTCCACTTT

D gene: TRBD1
J gene: TRBJ2-7
CDR3 length: 17
clone size: NA
V gene: TRBV13
CDR3 protein: CASSSSAGTGISYEQYF
CDR3 DNA: TGTGCCAGCAGCTCCTCCGCCGGGACAGGGATCTCCTACGAGCAGTACTTC

D gene: NA
J gene: TRBJ1-1
CDR3 length: 14
clone size: NA
V gene: TRBV6-6
CDR3 protein: CASRTPGGNTEAFF
CDR3 DNA: TGTGCCAGCAGGACCCCCGGGGGGAACACTGAAGCTTTCTTT

D gene: NA
J gene: TRBJ2-7
CDR3 length: 13
clone size: once
V gene: TRBV6-1
CDR3 protein: CASSMENSYEQYF
CDR3 DNA: TGTGCCAGCAGTATGGAGAACTCCTACGAGCAGTACTTC

D gene: TRBD2
J gene: TRBJ2-7
CDR3 length: 16
clone size: few
V gene: TRBV19
CDR3 protein: CASSPRSTSGSYEQYF
CDR3 DNA: TGTGCCAGTAGCCCACGGTCTACTAGCGGGAGCTACGAGCAGTACTTC

D gene: NA
J gene: TRBJ1-2
CDR3 length: 16
clone size: few
V gene: TRBV7-8
CDR3 protein: CASIKKPTGIRYGYTF
CDR3 DNA: TGTGCCAGCATCAAAAAACCGACCGGGATACGCTATGGCTACACCTTC

D gene: TRBD1
J gene: TRBJ2-7
CDR3 length: 16
clone size: NA
V gene: TRBV7-9
CDR3 protein: CASSFGTGAGAYEQYF
CDR3 DNA: TGTGCCAGCAGCTTTGGGACAGGGGCCGGAGCCTACGAGCAGTACTTC

D gene: NA
J gene: TRBJ2-2
CDR3 length: 14
clone size: NA
V gene: TRBV5-1
CDR3 protein: CASSLEDPARELFF
CDR3 DNA: TGCGCCAGCAGCTTGGAGGACCCCGCTAGGGAGCTGTTTTTT

D gene: NA
J gene: TRBJ2-7
CDR3 length: 14
clone size: NA
V gene: TRBV6-5
CDR3 protein: CASMVGVGAYEQYF
CDR3 DNA: TGTGCCAGCATGGTTGGGGTAGGAGCCTACGAGCAGTACTTC

D gene: NA
J gene: TRBJ2-5
CDR3 length: 15
clone size: NA
V gene: TRBV7-9
CDR3 protein: CASSLSVVGGETQYF
CDR3 DNA: TGTGCCAGCAGCCTATCCGTTGTTGGAGGGGAGACCCAGTACTTC

D gene: TRBD1
J gene: TRBJ1-1
CDR3 length: 14
clone size: NA
V gene: TRBV7-2
CDR3 protein: CASSLGTGTTEAFF
CDR3 DNA: TGTGCCAGCAGCTTAGGGACAGGGACCACTGAAGCTTTCTTT

D gene: NA
J gene: TRBJ1-3
CDR3 length: 18
clone size: NA
V gene: TRBV13
CDR3 protein: CASSLSPGTPSSGNTIYF
CDR3 DNA: TGTGCCAGCAGCCTTAGCCCCGGGACTCCGAGCTCTGGAAACACCATATATTTT

D gene: NA
J gene: TRBJ2-2
CDR3 length: 16
clone size: NA
V gene: TRBV12-5
CDR3 protein: CASGLGGQGSSGELFF
CDR3 DNA: TGTGCTAGTGGTTTGGGTGGTCAGGGGAGCTCCGGGGAGCTGTTTTTT

D gene: NA
J gene: TRBJ1-5
CDR3 length: 14
clone size: NA
V gene: TRBV5-5
CDR3 protein: CASSFERVNQPQHF
CDR3 DNA: TGTGCCAGCAGCTTTGAAAGGGTCAATCAGCCCCAGCATTTT

D gene: NA
J gene: TRBJ1-1
CDR3 length: 17
clone size: NA
V gene: TRBV28
CDR3 protein: CASSLGGATGLNTEAFF
CDR3 DNA: TGTGCCAGCAGCCTAGGGGGGGCCACAGGGTTGAACACTGAAGCTTTCTTT

D gene: NA
J gene: TRBJ1-6
CDR3 length: 13
clone size: few
V gene: TRBV7-9
CDR3 protein: CASSFTSYSPLHF
CDR3 DNA: TGTGCCAGCAGCTTTACTAGTTATTCACCCCTCCACTTT

D gene: TRBD1
J gene: TRBJ1-3
CDR3 length: 15
clone size: NA
V gene: TRBV6-4
CDR3 protein: CASRDRVFSGNTIYF
CDR3 DNA: TGTGCCAGCAGAGACAGGGTTTTCTCTGGAAACACCATATATTTT

D gene: NA
J gene: TRBJ1-6
CDR3 length: 18
clone size: NA
V gene: TRBV9
CDR3 protein: CASSVEVGPLSDNSPLHF
CDR3 DNA: TGTGCCAGCAGCGTAGAGGTGGGCCCTTTATCGGATAATTCACCCCTCCACTTT

D gene: TRBD2
J gene: TRBJ2-1
CDR3 length: 14
clone size: NA
V gene: TRBV27
CDR3 protein: CASRRGGSYNEQFF
CDR3 DNA: TGTGCCAGCAGGCGGGGGGGCTCCTACAATGAGCAGTTCTTC

D gene: NA
J gene: TRBJ1-2
CDR3 length: 14
clone size: NA
V gene: TRBV27
CDR3 protein: CASSGGAGAYGYTF
CDR3 DNA: TGTGCCAGCAGTGGTGGCGCGGGGGCCTATGGCTACACCTTC

D gene: NA
J gene: TRBJ1-4
CDR3 length: 16
clone size: NA
V gene: TRBV4-1
CDR3 protein: CASSQGERGIFEKLFF
CDR3 DNA: TGCGCCAGCAGCCAAGGGGAAAGGGGGATATTTGAAAAACTGTTTTTT

D gene: NA
J gene: TRBJ1-3
CDR3 length: 15
clone size: NA
V gene: TRBV2
CDR3 protein: CASSEPENSGNTIYF
CDR3 DNA: TGTGCCAGCAGTGAACCGGAGAACTCTGGAAACACCATATATTTT

D gene: TRBD1
J gene: TRBJ2-1
CDR3 length: 15
clone size: NA
V gene: TRBV19
CDR3 protein: CASSSPGQGVPEQFF
CDR3 DNA: TGTGCCAGTAGTTCCCCGGGACAGGGCGTTCCGGAGCAGTTCTTC

D gene: NA
J gene: TRBJ2-5
CDR3 length: 15
clone size: NA
V gene: TRBV4-1
CDR3 protein: CASSQEPVFQETQYF
CDR3 DNA: TGCGCCAGCAGCCAAGAGCCCGTCTTCCAAGAGACCCAGTACTTC

D gene: NA
J gene: TRBJ2-2
CDR3 length: 15
clone size: once
V gene: TRBV6-7
CDR3 protein: CASLGSTWRAGELFF
CDR3 DNA: TGTGCCTCCCTGGGGAGCACCTGGAGGGCCGGGGAGCTGTTTTTT

D gene: NA
J gene: TRBJ1-5
CDR3 length: 15
clone size: NA
V gene: TRBV2
CDR3 protein: CASSETGISNQPQHF
CDR3 DNA: TGTGCCAGCAGTGAGACAGGAATTAGCAATCAGCCCCAGCATTTT

D gene: TRBD1
J gene: TRBJ1-5
CDR3 length: 15
clone size: NA
V gene: TRBV19
CDR3 protein: CASSILNRGQQPQHF
CDR3 DNA: TGTGCCAGTAGTATATTAAACAGGGGGCAACAGCCCCAGCATTTT

D gene: TRBD2
J gene: TRBJ2-2
CDR3 length: 15
clone size: NA
V gene: TRBV27
CDR3 protein: CASSLRGLVGGELFF
CDR3 DNA: TGTGCCAGCAGTTTAAGGGGACTAGTGGGCGGGGAGCTGTTTTTT

D gene: NA
J gene: TRBJ1-5
CDR3 length: 17
clone size: NA
V gene: TRBV27
CDR3 protein: CASSSKYEPFSNQPQHF
CDR3 DNA: TGTGCCAGCAGTTCCAAATACGAGCCTTTTAGCAATCAGCCCCAGCATTTT

D gene: TRBD1
J gene: TRBJ1-1
CDR3 length: 14
clone size: once
V gene: TRBV6-5
CDR3 protein: CASSDRGILTEAFF
CDR3 DNA: TGTGCCAGCAGCGACAGGGGGATACTGACTGAAGCTTTCTTT

D gene: NA
J gene: TRBJ1-1
CDR3 length: 13
clone size: few
V gene: TRBV7-9
CDR3 protein: CASISPGETEAFF
CDR3 DNA: TGTGCCAGCATCTCCCCAGGGGAGACTGAAGCTTTCTTT

D gene: NA
J gene: TRBJ1-1
CDR3 length: 15
clone size: NA
V gene: TRBV7-8
CDR3 protein: CASSPEGALNTEAFF
CDR3 DNA: TGTGCCAGCAGCCCGGAGGGAGCCTTGAACACTGAAGCTTTCTTT

D gene: NA
J gene: TRBJ1-2
CDR3 length: 13
clone size: NA
V gene: TRBV19
CDR3 protein: CASSQGHPYGYTF
CDR3 DNA: TGTGCCAGTAGCCAGGGACATCCCTATGGCTACACCTTC